The 4 T cell receptor beta chains reported below all come from one sample, sequenced in a study of response to subunit inactivated influenza vaccine. TCRdb processed the RT-PCR reads anew with MiXCR; each CDR3 protein has one entry. Here the sample spans approximately 250,000 distinct CDR3 sequences, 9% to 15% being singletons. This sample comprised non-naive T cells sorted from PBMCs, obtained about 14 days before vaccination. These receptors were taken from a man in his fifties or sixties who received an inactivated influenza vaccine.

The rearrangement joins TRBV7-2 to TRBJ2-5, with TRBD2 as a possible D gene (5 bases). V was shortened by 5 bases and J by 5 bases, with 21 bases between the two germline ends. The CDR3 runs 16 residues. Germline V gene lookup returns CDR1 SGHTA and CDR2 FQGNSA. CDR3 loop: CASSPTAKWSGETQYF. CDR3 bases: TGTGCCAGCAGCCCCACCGCGAAATGGTCGGGGGAGACCCAGTACTTC.

This clonotype occurred a few times. This sequence joins TRBV15 and TRBJ2-1; the D gene is possibly TRBD1 (5 bases). Trimming removed 2 bases from V and 0 bases from J, with 11 bases in between. CDR1 and CDR2 from the germline V gene are LNHNV and YYDKDF (reference sequence). This CDR3 spans 16 amino acids. The CDR3 DNA follows: TGTGCCACCAGCAGACCTACAGGATTCTCCTACAATGAGCAGTTCTTC. This encodes CATSRPTGFSYNEQFF.

This clonotype was seen at least ten times. The J gene is TRBJ2-2, the V gene TRBV29-1; tentatively, D is TRBD2 (6 bases). V was trimmed by 3 bases and J by 0 bases, leaving 8 bases between them. Germline lookup yields CDR1 SQVTM and CDR2 ANQGSEA. The CDR3 has 14 amino acids. The CDR3 region is CSVDGGANTGELFF. In DNA, the CDR3 is TGCAGCGTTGATGGCGGGGCGAACACCGGGGAGCTGTTTTTT.

The CDR3 DNA is TGCGCCAGCAGCCGGAGGGAAGAGGATTCACCCCTCCACTTT. Protein sequence: CASSRREEDSPLHF. The chain combines TRBV4-1 with TRBJ1-6; unclear D gene. V gave up 4 bases and J gave up 8 bases, with 12 bases separating them. Germline CDR1 and CDR2: MGHRA and YSYEKL. CDR3 size: 14 residues.